The sequence of this T cell receptor beta chain was determined in a study of early T cells in non-severe SARS-CoV-2 infection. This clonotype was seen only a few times. Per the germline V gene, CDR1 is SGHVS and CDR2 is FQNEAQ. Trimming pared 1 base from V and 5 bases from J, leaving 24 bases between. This CDR3 spans 18 amino acids. Using its own MiXCR run on the 5' RACE reads, TCRdb lists one record per CDR3 protein. This sample has tens of thousands of distinct CDR3 sequences, with around 10% found just once. The sample in question was whole blood, obtained at baseline. The receptor was derived from an adult who was a healthcare worker with PCR-confirmed SARS-CoV-2 infection or an uninfected control (not recorded which). The chain uses TRBV7-8 and TRBJ2-7; a weak D match, TRBD1 (5 bases). The CDR3 reads CASSLGILGAAPLNEQYF. The CDR3 DNA reads TGTGCCAGCAGCTTAGGAATTTTAGGGGCGGCTCCTTTGAACGAGCAGTACTTC.